One sample yielded the 28 T cell receptor beta chains listed below, sequenced in a study of T cells in Graves' hyperthyroidism and ophthalmopathy. What was amplified from RNA transcripts were TCR beta CDR3 regions. Using the HTBI primer set, a first-round RT-PCR was run on the TCR CDR3. TCRdb itself ran the multiplex PCR reads through MiXCR, one entry per CDR3 protein. This sample carries some 650,000 distinct CDR3 sequences, roughly 15% of them seen once, and the ten largest clones take roughly 3.4%. Sequencing input: blood. The receptors derive from a woman aged 40 to 50 with Graves' ophthalmopathy.

This clonotype has just a few counts. The gene calls are TRBV6-1 and TRBJ2-3; TRBD2 aligns across 7 bases. CDR1 and CDR2 (germline): MNHNS, SASEGT. The CDR3 totals 18 residues. Trimming cost V 6 bases and J 0 bases; bases outside gene matches: 15. DNA of the CDR3: TGTGCCAGCAGACGAATAGCGGGCGACTACCCTAGCACAGATACGCAGTATTTT. It specifies CASRRIAGDYPSTDTQYF.

The rearrangement joins TRBV3-1 to TRBJ1-2; perhaps TRBD1 as D (6 bases). The CDR3 is 13 amino acids. Germline loops: CDR1 LGHDT, CDR2 YNNKEL (reference sequence). Trimming left V 3 bases short and J 10 bases short, with 15 bases between. The CDR3 sequence is CASSQKGHPLYTF. In nucleotides, the CDR3 is TGTGCCAGCAGCCAGAAGGGACACCCCCTCTACACCTTC. Using reference TRBV3-1 and TRBJ1-2 for the parts outside the CDR3, the full variable domain is DTAVSQTPKYLVTQMGNDKSIKCEQNLGHDTMYWYKQDSKKFLKIMFSYNNKELIINETVPNRFSPKSPDKAHLNLHINSLELGDSAVYFCASSQKGHPLYTFGSGTRLTVV.

CDR3 coding DNA: TGTGCCAGCAGTACAGGGGGCGCCGATGGCGGGGAGCTGTTTTTT. It codes for CASSTGGADGGELFF. The gene calls are TRBV28 and TRBJ2-2; 9 bases are shared with TRBD1. Per the germline V gene, CDR1 is MDHEN and CDR2 is SYDVKM. The CDR3 runs 15 residues. J gave up 7 bases and V 5 bases, and 8 bases lay outside the gene matches.

Many counts were recorded for this clonotype. The chain carries TRBV3-1 and TRBJ2-5, with 7 positions matching TRBD1. The junction had 5 bases not matched to a gene; V was cut back by 0 bases and J by 4 bases. The CDR3 has 15 residues. Germline lookup yields CDR1 LGHDT and CDR2 YNNKEL (reference sequence). The CDR3 reads CASSQEDRIRETQYF. The CDR3 region has the DNA TGTGCCAGCAGCCAAGAGGACAGGATACGAGAGACCCAGTACTTC.

The chain recombines TRBV18 with TRBJ2-7, with 7 bases matching TRBD1. CDR1 is KGHSH, CDR2 LQKENI, per germline. This CDR3 is 14 amino acids long. V trimming: 3 bases; J trimming: 1 base; junction bases outside the gene matches: 3. CDR3: CASSPDRDSYEQYF. The CDR3 DNA sequence: TGTGCCAGCTCACCCGACAGGGATTCCTACGAGCAGTACTTC.

The chain is built from TRBV5-8 and TRBJ2-3, with TRBD2 matching over 10 bases. The V segment lost 0 bases and the J segment 5 bases; nucleotides outside the gene matches: 6. The CDR3 has 16 residues. Germline assignment: CDR1 SGHTS and CDR2 YDEGEE. CDR3 protein: CASSLAALAGQDTQYF. CDR3 nucleotide sequence: TGTGCCAGCAGCTTGGCCGCACTAGCGGGGCAAGATACGCAGTATTTT. Looking up the rest from reference TRBV5-8 and TRBJ2-3 gives the full variable domain: EAGVTQSPTHLIKTRGQQATLRCSPISGHTSVYWYQQALGLGLQFLLWYDEGEERNRGNFPPRFSGRQFPNYSSELNVNALELEDSALYLCASSLAALAGQDTQYFGPGTRLTVL.

This clonotype has more than one count but fewer than ten. The chain uses TRBV20-1 and TRBJ1-1, with 7 nucleotides matching TRBD1. This CDR3 has 14 amino acids. Germline V gives CDR1 DFQATT, CDR2 SNEGSKA (reference sequence). V was pared by 4 bases and J by 5 bases, with 10 bases of the junction left unmatched. The CDR3, as DNA: TGCAGTGCTAACCGACAGGGTTTGGGAACTGAAGCTTTCTTT. Protein product: CSANRQGLGTEAFF.

This clonotype appeared once. This chain joins TRBV7-9 and TRBJ2-1; 10 nucleotides align to TRBD2. The CDR3 consists of 15 residues. The J segment lost 6 bases and the V segment lost 2 bases, leaving 4 bases of the junction unmatched. CDR1 is SEHNR and CDR2 is FQNEAQ in the germline V gene (reference sequence). This chain's CDR3 is CASSLMGLASNEQFF. The CDR3 coding sequence is TGTGCCAGCAGCTTAATGGGACTAGCGAGCAATGAGCAGTTCTTC.

This clonotype showed up just a few times. This chain joins TRBV10-3 and TRBJ2-2; D call uncertain. Trimming left V 5 bases short and J 4 bases short, with 8 bases between. The germline gives CDR1 ENHRY, CDR2 SYGVKD. The CDR3 covers 13 residues. CDR3 DNA sequence: TGTGCCATCAGTAGATCGGGCACCGGGGAGCTGTTTTTT. Translated: CAISRSGTGELFF.

In nucleotides, the CDR3 is TGCGCCAGCAGCCAAAACGGAGATACGCAGTATTTT. Encoded protein: CASSQNGDTQYF. The chain recombines TRBV4-1 with TRBJ2-3; D uncertain. The CDR3 is 12 residues long. V was cut by 2 bases and J by 5 bases, with 5 bases left in between. CDR1 and CDR2 (germline): MGHRA, YSYEKL.

A few counts support this clonotype. The rearrangement links TRBV28 to TRBJ1-2; D possibly corresponds to TRBD1 (5 bases). Deletions cut 5 bases from V and 0 bases from J, with 22 bases between. The length of the CDR3 is 18 residues. Germline V gene data show CDR1 as MDHEN and CDR2 as SYDVKM. Written as DNA, the CDR3 is TGTGCCAGCAGTGAGACAGCCACCCGGCGAAAAACTAACTATGGCTACACCTTC. Translated: CASSETATRRKTNYGYTF.

This clonotype occurred a few times. This chain links TRBV5-1 with TRBJ2-2; 15 bases fit TRBD2. Trimming took 3 bases from V and 6 from J; bases not matched to a gene: 3. This CDR3 has 16 residues. Germline CDR1 and CDR2: SGHRS and YFSETQ. CDR3 sequence reads: CASSWGLAGGSGELFF. In DNA form, the CDR3 reads TGCGCCAGCAGCTGGGGACTAGCGGGAGGTTCCGGGGAGCTGTTTTTT.

The chain has TRBV9 and TRBJ2-5, with 12 bases matching TRBD1. The length of the CDR3 is 16 residues. V was pared by 0 bases and J by 1 base, with 1 base of the junction left unmatched. Germline V gene sequence: CDR1 SGDLS, CDR2 YYNGEE. The CDR3 loop is CASSVEGQGAQETQYF. The CDR3 nucleotides read TGTGCCAGCAGCGTAGAGGGACAGGGGGCCCAAGAGACCCAGTACTTC. The full variable domain, in which reference TRBV9 and TRBJ2-5 provide the parts outside the CDR3, is DSGVTQTPKHLITATGQRVTLRCSPRSGDLSVYWYQQSLDQGLQFLIQYYNGEERAKGNILERFSAQQFPDLHSELNLSSLELGDSALYFCASSVEGQGAQETQYFGPGTRLLVL.

This clonotype has only a few counts. The rearrangement links TRBV28 to TRBJ1-3, with unresolved D. Trimming removed 5 bases from V and 0 bases from J, with 17 bases in between. The CDR3 has 17 residues. Per the germline V gene, CDR1 is MDHEN and CDR2 is SYDVKM. The chain's CDR3 is CASSLQLNPFSGNTIYF. CDR3 sequence (DNA): TGTGCCAGCAGTCTTCAGTTAAATCCGTTCTCTGGAAACACCATATATTTT.

The chain links TRBV5-1 to TRBJ1-6; a weak D match, TRBD1 (6 bases). Looked up from germline, CDR1 is SGHRS and CDR2 is YFSETQ. This CDR3 is built from 16 residues. V lost 0 bases and J 7 bases, leaving 14 bases between the germline ends. The CDR3: CASSLGVGGENSPLHF. In DNA form, the CDR3 reads TGCGCCAGCAGCTTGGGTGTAGGGGGAGAGAATTCACCCCTCCACTTT.

V is TRBV5-1 and J is TRBJ1-1, with TRBD1 matching over 10 bases. Germline CDR1 and CDR2: SGHRS and YFSETQ. The trim removed 0 bases at V and 6 bases at J, leaving 5 bases unmatched. This CDR3 spans 15 amino acids. CDR3 nucleotide sequence: TGCGCCAGCAGCTTGGTTTCCGGGACAGGGGCTGAAGCTTTCTTT. As protein: CASSLVSGTGAEAFF. The variable domain in full, completed from reference TRBV5-1 and TRBJ1-1, reads KAGVTQTPRYLIKTRGQQVTLSCSPISGHRSVSWYQQTPGQGLQFLFEYFSETQRNKGNFPGRFSGRQFSNSRSEMNVSTLELGDSALYLCASSLVSGTGAEAFFGQGTRLTVV.

This chain joins TRBV29-1 and TRBJ1-2, with D possibly matching TRBD1 (5 bases). Trimming left V 7 bases short and J 8 bases short, with 17 bases between. CDR3 length equals 12 residues. Germline lookup yields CDR1 SQVTM and CDR2 ANQGSEA. CDR3: CSAGPGDGGYTF. As DNA, the CDR3 is TGCAGCGCCGGGCCGGGGGACGGCGGCTACACCTTC.

The chain recombines TRBV12-3 or TRBV12-4 with TRBJ1-4; D is uncertain. The CDR3 loop spans 16 amino acids. The V end lost 2 bases, the J end lost 0 bases, and 10 bases lay between the germline ends. Here the CDR3 reads CASSLRAVATNEKLFF. CDR3 bases: TGTGCCAGCAGTTTAAGGGCCGTTGCAACTAATGAAAAACTGTTTTTT.

Comment on this clonotype: Being one base from a much bigger clone, this may be a read error. This chain uses TRBV4-2 with TRBJ1-2; tentative D call: TRBD1 (6 bases). This CDR3 contains 16 residues. Germline V gene lookup returns CDR1 LGHNA and CDR2 YNFKEQ. With 1 base removed from V and 2 bases from J, the gap between germline ends came to 14 bases. CDR3: CASSQGDTTENYGYTF. The CDR3 DNA sequence: TGTGCCAGCAGCCAAGGGGACACCACGGAAAACTATGGCTACACCTTC.

This clonotype was recorded once. J is TRBJ2-7 and V is TRBV12-3 or TRBV12-4, with 10 bases matching TRBD1. Trimming took 8 bases from V and 2 from J; bases not matched to a gene: 3. This CDR3 comprises 13 residues. The CDR3 is CASGQGVAYEQYF. CDR3 in DNA: TGTGCCAGCGGACAGGGGGTAGCCTACGAGCAGTACTTC.

This clonotype showed up many times. The chain uses TRBV12-3 or TRBV12-4 and TRBJ2-2; no definite D call. The CDR3 consists of 13 residues. The V end lost 6 bases, the J end lost 1 base, and 6 bases lay between the germline ends. The CDR3 bases are TGTGCCAGCAGACTCGTGAACACCGGGGAGCTGTTTTTT. Amino acids: CASRLVNTGELFF.

This clonotype was observed a handful of times. The chain is built from TRBV25-1 and TRBJ1-1; D unresolved. Per germline, CDR1 MGHDK and CDR2 SYGVNS. The V gene lost 4 bases and the J gene lost 6 bases, with 6 bases spanning the gap. CDR3 size: 11 residues. The CDR3 DNA follows: TGTGCCAGCAGTGCGGGTCCTGAAGCTTTCTTT. Protein sequence: CASSAGPEAFF.

For this clonotype: This may arise from a read error, as a much more abundant clone is one base away. The chain links TRBV18 to TRBJ2-7; a weak D match, TRBD2 (6 bases). The CDR3 is 14 amino acids. V lost 3 bases, J lost 6 bases, and 15 bases lay in between. Germline V gene lookup returns CDR1 KGHSH and CDR2 LQKENI. As DNA, the CDR3 is TGTGCCAGCTCACCCGACACAAACGGGGGCGAGCAGTACTTC. Its translation is CASSPDTNGGEQYF.

In this sample, this clonotype turned up many times. The chain carries TRBV7-6 and TRBJ2-2, with D unresolved. The CDR3 spans 15 residues. Germline V gene sequence: CDR1 SGHVS, CDR2 FNYEAQ. V lost 1 base, J lost 1 base, and 7 bases lay in between. CDR3 nucleotides: TGTGCCAGCAGCTTAGGGGCGCAGAACACCGGGGAGCTGTTTTTT. It specifies CASSLGAQNTGELFF.

The V and J genes are TRBV29-1 and TRBJ1-1; 11 nucleotides match TRBD1. CDR1 and CDR2 (germline): SQVTM, ANQGSEA. CDR3 size: 13 residues. V was pared by 6 bases and J by 5 bases, with 5 bases of the junction left unmatched. CDR3 in amino acids: CSVGQGEGTEAFF. In DNA form, the CDR3 reads TGCAGCGTGGGACAGGGGGAAGGTACTGAAGCTTTCTTT.

The V gene is TRBV27, the J gene TRBJ1-2; D ambiguous. Trimming took 6 bases from V and 7 from J, leaving 21 bases between them. Germline CDR1 MNHEY, CDR2 SMNVEV (reference sequence). The CDR3 contains 15 residues. The CDR3 here is CASRPLEIGGSGYTF. As DNA, the CDR3 is TGTGCCAGCAGACCACTAGAAATAGGAGGGAGTGGCTACACCTTC.

Many counts were recorded for this clonotype. The chain couples TRBV27 to TRBJ2-7, with 8 bases fitting TRBD2. The CDR3 covers 15 residues. Trimming took 7 bases from V and 1 from J; bases not matched to a gene: 9. Germline V gene sequence: CDR1 MNHEY, CDR2 SMNVEV (reference sequence). CDR3 DNA: TGTGCCAGCAAACTGACCGGGACTAGATCCTACGAGCAGTACTTC. Residues: CASKLTGTRSYEQYF.

This clonotype was seen a handful of times. The chain combines TRBV7-9 with TRBJ2-5, with 7 bases fitting TRBD1. The CDR3 is 14 amino acids. Germline CDR1 reads SEHNR; CDR2 reads FQNEAQ (reference sequence). The trim removed 4 bases at V and 4 bases at J, leaving 6 bases unmatched. CDR3 sequence (DNA): TGTGCCAGCAGCTCTCAGACAGGGAGAGAGACCCAGTACTTC. Translated, it gives CASSSQTGRETQYF.